This T cell receptor beta chain was sequenced for a study of T-cell memory formation after mild COVID-19. This clonotype has a single count. No antigen is known for it. Regarding the study as a whole: Later expanders leaned toward CD4+, whereas clones contracting from day 15 to 85 were balanced CD4/CD8.

Barcoded TCR alpha and TCR beta cDNA libraries with UMIs came from 5'RACE using constant-segment primers. TCRdb used MiXCR to reprocess the 5' RACE reads, holding one entry per CDR3 protein. The table has about 430,000 distinct CDR3 sequences, 18% seen once. Germline CDR1 SGHRS, CDR2 YFSETQ. The CDR3 contains 15 residues. The trim removed 0 bases at V and 10 bases at J, leaving 6 bases unmatched. Sequenced material: PBMCs or a T cell subset sorted from them (not recorded which). The rearrangement uses TRBV5-1 and TRBJ1-4; TRBD1 matches at 10 bases. The TCR sequence derives from a man between 18 and 29 years old who had mild COVID-19 (a few samples of this study predate the infection). Cell type and time point are not known. In nucleotides, the CDR3 is TGCGCCAGCAGCTTGGATGGGACAGGGGAAGTAAAACTGTTTTTT. Translating it yields CASSLDGTGEVKLFF.